The 20 T cell receptor beta chains reported below all come from one sample, sequenced in a study of siplizumab effects on memory and regulatory T cells. The table came from immunoSEQ multiplex PCR; TCRdb's copy has only in-frame clones and leaves some out. The data contain tens of thousands of clones, roughly 94% of them singletons. The sample taken for sequencing was non-Treg CD4+ T cells sorted from blood. These receptors were collected from a human donor in good health.

The chain uses TRBV5-6 and TRBJ2-3; D uncertain. The length of the CDR3 is 14 residues. Germline V gene lookup returns CDR1 SGHDT and CDR2 YYEEEE. The ends were cut back, 5 bases at V and 4 bases at J, with 14 bases in the middle. The DNA of the CDR3 is TGTGCCAGCAGATTCGGAAGGTTGGCAGATACGCAGTATTTT. Translation gives CASRFGRLADTQYF.

The chain employs TRBV4-1 and TRBJ1-2; D unclear. V was shortened by 3 bases and J by 0 bases, with 11 bases between the two germline ends. The CDR3 covers 15 residues. CDR1 is MGHRA and CDR2 is YSYEKL in the germline V gene. The DNA for the CDR3 is TGCGCCAGCAGCCAGCTCTGGACGGCTAACTATGGCTACACCTTC. It yields the protein CASSQLWTANYGYTF.

The chain employs TRBV6-5 and TRBJ1-4; D is unresolved. The CDR3 has 13 residues. CDR1 and CDR2 (germline): MNHEY, SVGAGI. V was clipped by 7 bases and J by 8 bases, with 14 bases between them. The CDR3 DNA is TGTGCCAGCATCCACGGAGGTGGGGAAAAACTGTTTTTT. This codes for CASIHGGGEKLFF.

The chain combines TRBV15 with TRBJ1-5; no definite D call. Germline V lookup: CDR1 LNHNV, CDR2 YYDKDF (reference sequence). This CDR3 comprises 14 residues. Trimming pared 0 bases from V and 4 bases from J, leaving 7 bases between. The CDR3 DNA reads TGTGCCACCAGCAGAGATCCAGTAAATCAGCCCCAGCATTTT. This sequence encodes CATSRDPVNQPQHF.

The chain links TRBV6-5 to TRBJ1-4; D possibly corresponds to TRBD1 (5 bases). V was cut by 1 base and J by 5 bases, with 14 bases left in between. Germline CDR1 reads MNHEY; CDR2 reads SVGAGI. CDR3 size: 16 residues. This CDR3 is CASSYYWTRQNEKLFF. As DNA, the CDR3 is TGTGCCAGCAGTTACTATTGGACACGACAAAATGAAAAACTGTTTTTT.

V is TRBV6-6 and J is TRBJ2-7; D may match TRBD1 or TRBD2 (5 bases each). V lost 7 bases and J 6 bases, leaving 16 bases between the germline ends. Germline CDR1 reads MNHNY; CDR2 reads SVGAGI (reference sequence). The CDR3 contains 13 residues. The CDR3 DNA reads as TGTGCCAGCATGGGGCAAGTGGGGAGCGAGCAGTACTTC. This encodes CASMGQVGSEQYF.

The V call is TRBV5-4, the J call TRBJ2-7; unclear D gene. The ends were cut back, 0 bases at V and 4 bases at J, with 11 bases in the middle. Germline CDR1 and CDR2: SGHNT and YYREEE (reference sequence). This CDR3 contains 14 residues. The CDR3 spells CASSLGAPQYEQYF. The CDR3 DNA reads as TGTGCCAGCAGCTTGGGGGCACCTCAATACGAGCAGTACTTC.

This chain connects TRBV9 to TRBJ2-3; D is ambiguous. The CDR3 has 14 residues. Germline V gives CDR1 SGDLS, CDR2 YYNGEE. The V end was cut by 1 base, the J end by 4 bases, with 10 bases between. The CDR3 bases are TGTGCCAGCAGCGTATCCTCTCCCGCAGATACGCAGTATTTT. Its translation: CASSVSSPADTQYF.

This chain uses TRBV6-5 with TRBJ2-7, with TRBD1 identical over 11 bases. J lost 9 bases, V lost 10 bases, and 11 bases had no gene match. The CDR3 contains 13 residues. Germline V lookup: CDR1 MNHEY, CDR2 SVGAGI. The DNA for the CDR3 is TGTGCCACCGGGGGGGACAGGGGGTTTAGGCAGTACTTC. Translating it yields CATGGDRGFRQYF.

This chain joins TRBV5-1 and TRBJ2-6, with D perhaps matching TRBD2 (6 bases). CDR1 SGHRS and CDR2 YFSETQ come from the germline V gene. The V end was cut by 4 bases, the J end by 0 bases, with 11 bases between. This CDR3 is built from 16 residues. The CDR3 DNA follows: TGCGCCAGCAGCCCGGGACTTCTCTCTGGGGCCAACGTCCTGACTTTC. Residues: CASSPGLLSGANVLTF.

The chain carries TRBV5-8 and TRBJ1-4; D is perhaps TRBD1 (6 bases). Germline V CDR1 and CDR2: SGHTS, YDEGEE. The CDR3 loop spans 14 amino acids. The V and J ends lost 5 bases and 7 bases respectively, with 15 bases between them. Here the CDR3 reads CASRRTSGVEKLFF. CDR3 nucleotides: TGTGCCAGCAGACGGACATCAGGGGTTGAAAAACTGTTTTTT.

For the CDR3, the DNA is TGCAGCGTACCCGGGGCGCGTTCCGGGGAAGCTTTCTTT. It specifies CSVPGARSGEAFF. V usage is TRBV29-1 and J usage is TRBJ1-1; weak D call: TRBD1 (5 bases). Germline V gene data show CDR1 as SQVTM and CDR2 as ANQGSEA. This CDR3 contains 13 residues. Trimming removed 6 bases from V and 8 bases from J, with 19 bases in between.

The table lists this clone with a count of one. The chain links TRBV10-3 to TRBJ1-1; no firm D call. CDR1 and CDR2 (germline): ENHRY, SYGVKD. V was shortened by 1 base and J by 0 bases, with 9 bases between the two germline ends. The CDR3 is 15 residues long. Here the CDR3 reads CAISEFQHLNTEAFF. DNA for the CDR3: TGTGCCATCAGTGAGTTTCAGCACCTGAACACTGAAGCTTTCTTT.

V usage is TRBV5-4 and J usage is TRBJ2-1, with 8 bases aligning to TRBD2. Trimming cost V 9 bases and J 4 bases; bases outside gene matches: 9. The CDR3 runs 14 residues. Germline CDR1 and CDR2: SGHNT and YYREEE (reference sequence). For the CDR3, the DNA is TGTGCCACCATACCTACTAGCGGATACAATGAGCAGTTCTTC. As protein: CATIPTSGYNEQFF.

This sequence joins TRBV19 and TRBJ2-5, with 14 bases lining up with TRBD2. This CDR3 is 20 amino acids long. From germline, CDR1 is LNHDA and CDR2 SQIVND (reference sequence). Germline trimming cut 3 bases from V and 6 bases from J; bases unmatched to any gene: 18. The CDR3 bases are TGTGCCAGTAGTATCCCGACCAAGACTAGCGGGAGGGCCGCAGGTAAGACCCAGTACTTC. This gives the protein CASSIPTKTSGRAAGKTQYF.

This chain links TRBV5-1 with TRBJ2-2, with a tentative D call TRBD2 (6 bases). Between the trimmed V and J ends, which lost 6 bases and 2 bases, there was a span of 20 bases. The CDR3 consists of 17 residues. The germline gives CDR1 SGHRS, CDR2 YFSETQ. The CDR3 nucleotides are TGCGCCAGCAAAAGAGGGCCGGGAGTAAGTAACACCGGGGAGCTGTTTTTT. Protein: CASKRGPGVSNTGELFF.

The rearrangement links TRBV6-6 to TRBJ2-7; TRBD2 agrees at 9 bases. The CDR3 spans 14 residues. With 4 bases clipped from V and 0 bases from J, the junction kept 1 base outside the gene matches. Germline-derived CDR1 and CDR2 are MNHNY and SVGAGI (reference sequence). In nucleotides, the CDR3 is TGTGCCAGCAGTTCTAGCGGGGCCTCCTACGAGCAGTACTTC. Its protein is CASSSSGASYEQYF.

The V call is TRBV6-1, the J call TRBJ2-7; no clear D. Germline assignment: CDR1 MNHNS and CDR2 SASEGT. Trimming shortened V by 1 base and J by 2 bases, and 9 bases separated the two germline ends. The CDR3 is 14 residues long. CDR3 sequence (DNA): TGTGCCAGCAGTGAAGATGTCAGTACCTACGAGCAGTACTTC. Translated: CASSEDVSTYEQYF.

The V and J genes are TRBV7-9 and TRBJ2-5, with 7 bases fitting TRBD2. V shed 5 bases and J 1 base; nucleotides not matched to a gene: 7. Per germline, CDR1 SEHNR and CDR2 FQNEAQ (reference sequence). The CDR3 is 15 residues long. CDR3 DNA: TGTGCCAGCAGCGGCGGGACGGGGGGCCAAGAGACCCAGTACTTC. As protein: CASSGGTGGQETQYF. Looking up the rest from reference TRBV7-9 and TRBJ2-5 gives the full variable domain: DTGVSQNPRHKITKRGQNVTFRCDPISEHNRLYWYRQTLGQGPEFLTYFQNEAQLEKSRLLSDRFSAERPKGSFSTLEIQRTEQGDSAMYLCASSGGTGGQETQYFGPGTRLLVL.

The V gene is TRBV6-4, the J gene TRBJ2-3, with 11 bases identical to TRBD2. Germline CDR1 is MRHNA and CDR2 is SNTAGT. CDR3 length: 14 residues. V lost 2 bases, J lost 5 bases, and 0 bases stayed unmatched. The CDR3 sequence: CASSDGLAGDTQYF. The CDR3 nucleotides read TGTGCCAGCAGTGACGGACTAGCGGGAGATACGCAGTATTTT.